This TCR beta chain derives from a study of yellow fever vaccine responses in identical twins. TCRdb independently ran MiXCR on the RT-PCR reads; one entry per CDR3 protein. Of around 16,000 distinct CDR3 sequences in the sample, roughly 85% are singletons; the top ten hold roughly 2%. V lost 1 base, J lost 5 bases, and 12 bases lay in between. The CDR3 sequence is 15 residues long. Germline CDR1 and CDR2: KGHDR and SFDVKD. Findings and limits, study-wide: Reportedly, the T cell response mounted by twins to vaccine seemed partly convergent, partly personalized.

With respect to this clonotype: Its specificity is unknown.

This TCR was recovered from a woman under 30 who received the yellow fever vaccine. This specimen consisted of T cells from blood (PBMCs), unsorted or a sorted subset (not recorded which), obtained before or after yellow fever vaccination (not recorded which). V and J are TRBV24-1 and TRBJ2-3; perhaps TRBD1 as D (5 bases). The chain's CDR3 is CATSDFSQGKDTQYF. In DNA, the CDR3 is TGTGCCACCAGTGATTTCTCCCAGGGAAAAGATACGCAGTATTTT.